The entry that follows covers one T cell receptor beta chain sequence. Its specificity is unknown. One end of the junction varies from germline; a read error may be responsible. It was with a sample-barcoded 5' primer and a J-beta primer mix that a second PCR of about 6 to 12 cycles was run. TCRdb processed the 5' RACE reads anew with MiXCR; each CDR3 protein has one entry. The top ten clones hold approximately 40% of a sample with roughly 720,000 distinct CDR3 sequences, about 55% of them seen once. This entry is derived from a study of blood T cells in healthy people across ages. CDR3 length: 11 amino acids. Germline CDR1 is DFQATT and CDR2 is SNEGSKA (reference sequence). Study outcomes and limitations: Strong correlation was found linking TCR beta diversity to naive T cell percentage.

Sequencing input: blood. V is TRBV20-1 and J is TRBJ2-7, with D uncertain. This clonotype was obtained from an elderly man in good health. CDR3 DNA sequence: TGCAGTGCTAGGACCGAATACGGGCAGTACTTC. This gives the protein CSARTEYGQYF.